These 9 T cell receptor beta chains were all obtained from the same sample, sequenced in a study of shared clonotypes between healthy human individuals. Profiled with immunoSEQ multiplex PCR; TCRdb holds only in-frame clones, not every one. The sample carries more than 2,000,000 clones, about 92% recorded once. Sample: naive CD4+ T cells sorted from blood. Subset reported: CD45RA+ positively selected. Receptors originate from a man between 18 and 35 years old in good health.

This chain joins TRBV9 and TRBJ1-2, with D uncertain. CDR3 length: 13 residues. Deletions cut 3 bases from V and 8 bases from J, with 14 bases between. Germline CDR1 reads SGDLS; CDR2 reads YYNGEE. DNA for the CDR3: TGTGCCAGCAGCGACGCAGGCTTCCACGGCTACACCTTC. Residues: CASSDAGFHGYTF.

As to this clone: This sample also contains other DNA sequences that code for the same CDR3. This chain joins TRBV2 and TRBJ2-4; 8 bases map to TRBD1. The germline gives CDR1 SNHLY, CDR2 FYNNEI. The length of the CDR3 is 12 residues. With 5 bases clipped from V and 10 bases from J, the junction kept 4 bases outside the gene matches. The CDR3 nucleotides are TGTGCCAGCAGTCGACAGGGGAATATTCAGTACTTC. Its translation: CASSRQGNIQYF.

V usage is TRBV6-4 and J usage is TRBJ1-5, with D tentatively TRBD1 (5 bases). The CDR3 covers 15 residues. Germline values: CDR1 MRHNA, CDR2 SNTAGT. Trimming left V 3 bases short and J 0 bases short, with 9 bases between. The chain's CDR3 is CASSEMTDSNQPQHF. The CDR3 region has the DNA TGTGCCAGCAGTGAGATGACAGATAGCAATCAGCCCCAGCATTTT.

The rearrangement uses TRBV7-2 and TRBJ2-2; 7 bases agree with TRBD2. The ends lost 3 bases at V and 5 bases at J; junction bases unmatched: 6. Germline loops: CDR1 SGHTA, CDR2 FQGNSA. The CDR3 sequence is 15 residues long. The CDR3 is CASSFGLGRTGELFF. DNA for the CDR3: TGTGCCAGCAGCTTTGGACTAGGTCGGACCGGGGAGCTGTTTTTT.

V gene TRBV11-2 combines with J gene TRBJ2-3; TRBD1 agrees at 7 bases. The CDR3 consists of 16 residues. Trimming cost V 3 bases and J 4 bases; bases outside gene matches: 10. Germline-derived CDR1 and CDR2 are SGHAT and FQNNGV. The CDR3 protein is CASSLTVTGFSDTQYF. CDR3 DNA: TGTGCCAGCAGCTTGACTGTGACAGGGTTCTCAGATACGCAGTATTTT. Variable domain in full (rest from reference TRBV11-2 and TRBJ2-3): EAGVAQSPRYKIIEKRQSVAFWCNPISGHATLYWYQQILGQGPKLLIQFQNNGVVDDSQLPKDRFSAERLKGVDSTLKIQPAKLEDSAVYLCASSLTVTGFSDTQYFGPGTRLTVL.

V is TRBV4-1 and J is TRBJ2-3, with D perhaps TRBD2 (7 bases). In germline, CDR1 is MGHRA, CDR2 YSYEKL. Trimming shortened V by 0 bases and J by 5 bases, and 15 bases separated the two germline ends. This CDR3 is 16 amino acids long. CDR3 amino acids: CASSQDAGAPQDTQYF. The CDR3 DNA reads as TGCGCCAGCAGCCAAGACGCGGGGGCTCCACAAGATACGCAGTATTTT.

The chain employs TRBV6-1 and TRBJ1-5; perhaps TRBD1 as D (6 bases). Germline loops: CDR1 MNHNS, CDR2 SASEGT. CDR3 size: 13 residues. The V end lost 8 bases, the J end lost 3 bases, and 11 bases lay between the germline ends. CDR3 region: CASEGGNNQPQHF. The CDR3 DNA reads as TGTGCCAGCGAGGGGGGGAACAATCAGCCCCAGCATTTT.

This chain uses TRBV28 with TRBJ2-1, with D possibly called TRBD1 or TRBD2 (6 bases each). The V end was cut by 2 bases, the J end by 8 bases, with 16 bases between. Germline-derived CDR1 and CDR2 are MDHEN and SYDVKM. The CDR3 loop spans 15 amino acids. The CDR3 here is CASSLGDPGADEQFF. DNA for the CDR3: TGTGCCAGCAGTTTAGGTGACCCGGGGGCGGATGAGCAGTTCTTC.

The chain combines TRBV28 with TRBJ2-2, with 7 bases aligning to TRBD2. This CDR3 has 15 residues. Germline V lookup: CDR1 MDHEN, CDR2 SYDVKM. Germline trimming cut 10 bases from V and 4 bases from J; bases unmatched to any gene: 12. Here the CDR3 DNA reads TGTGCCACCATCGGCGGGGGACGCGCCACCGGGGAGCTGTTTTTT. It is translated as CATIGGGRATGELFF.